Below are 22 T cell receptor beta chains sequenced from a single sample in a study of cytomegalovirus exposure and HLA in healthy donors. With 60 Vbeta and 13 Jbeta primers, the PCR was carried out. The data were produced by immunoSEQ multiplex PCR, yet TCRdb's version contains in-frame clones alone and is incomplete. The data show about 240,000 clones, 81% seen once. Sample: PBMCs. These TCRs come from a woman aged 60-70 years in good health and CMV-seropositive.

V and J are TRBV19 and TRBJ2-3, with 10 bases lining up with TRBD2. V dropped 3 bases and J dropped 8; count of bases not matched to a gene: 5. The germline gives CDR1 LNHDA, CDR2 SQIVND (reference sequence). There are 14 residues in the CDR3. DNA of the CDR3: TGTGCCAGTAGTATGGGACTAGCGTTATCTACGCAGTATTTT. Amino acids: CASSMGLALSTQYF.

CDR3 loop: CASSYSTQGWEKLFF. Written as DNA, the CDR3 is TGTGCCAGCAGTTACTCGACACAGGGTTGGGAAAAACTGTTTTTT. This chain joins TRBV6-5 and TRBJ1-4; D might be TRBD1 (6 bases). The length of the CDR3 is 15 residues. Trimming stripped 0 bases from V and 8 bases from J, with 13 bases between. The germline V gene encodes CDR1 MNHEY and CDR2 SVGAGI.

The CDR3 coding sequence is TGTGCCAGCAGCGGACAGGGGACGCTGGATCAGCCCCAGCATTTT. This gives the protein CASSGQGTLDQPQHF. The V gene is TRBV5-5, the J gene TRBJ1-5; 9 nucleotides match TRBD1. CDR1 SGHKS and CDR2 YYEKEE come from the germline V gene (reference sequence). After removal of 4 bases from V and 5 bases from J, the junction contained 7 bases not matched to a gene. The CDR3 totals 15 residues.

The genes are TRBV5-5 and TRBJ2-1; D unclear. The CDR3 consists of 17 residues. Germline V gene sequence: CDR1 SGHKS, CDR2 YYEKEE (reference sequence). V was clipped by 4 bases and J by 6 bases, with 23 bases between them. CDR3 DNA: TGTGCCAGCAGCCCCTGGCCCCGAGACATGGATCTCAATGAGCAGTTCTTC. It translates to CASSPWPRDMDLNEQFF.

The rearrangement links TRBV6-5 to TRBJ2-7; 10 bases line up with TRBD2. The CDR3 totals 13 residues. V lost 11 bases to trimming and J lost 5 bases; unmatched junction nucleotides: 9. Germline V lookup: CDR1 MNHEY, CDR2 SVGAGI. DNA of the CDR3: TGTGCCTCCCAGGGTAGCGGGAGGAACGAGCAGTACTTC. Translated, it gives CASQGSGRNEQYF.

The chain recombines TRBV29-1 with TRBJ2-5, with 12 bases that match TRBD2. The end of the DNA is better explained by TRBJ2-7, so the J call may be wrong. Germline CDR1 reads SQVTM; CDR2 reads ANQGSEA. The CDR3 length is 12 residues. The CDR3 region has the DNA TGCAGCGGGACTAGCGGGAACAACGAGCAGTACTTC. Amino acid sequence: CSGTSGNNEQYF.

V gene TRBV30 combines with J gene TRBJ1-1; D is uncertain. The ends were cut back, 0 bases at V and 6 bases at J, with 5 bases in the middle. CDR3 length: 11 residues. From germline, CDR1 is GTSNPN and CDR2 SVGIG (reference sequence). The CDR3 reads CAWSVTAEAFF. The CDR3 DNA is TGTGCCTGGAGTGTAACGGCTGAAGCTTTCTTT.

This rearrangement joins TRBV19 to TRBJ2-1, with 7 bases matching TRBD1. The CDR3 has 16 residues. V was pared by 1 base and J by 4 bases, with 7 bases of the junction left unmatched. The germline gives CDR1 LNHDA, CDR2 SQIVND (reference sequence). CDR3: CASSIVIGTAYNEQFF. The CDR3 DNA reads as TGTGCCAGTAGTATAGTCATCGGGACAGCTTACAATGAGCAGTTCTTC.

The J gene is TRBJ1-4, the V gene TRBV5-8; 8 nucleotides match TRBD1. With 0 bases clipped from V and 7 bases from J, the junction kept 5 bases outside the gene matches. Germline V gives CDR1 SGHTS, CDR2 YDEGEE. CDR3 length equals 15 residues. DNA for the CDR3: TGTGCCAGCAGCTTGGTGGGGACAGGTCGTGAAAAACTGTTTTTT. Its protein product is CASSLVGTGREKLFF.

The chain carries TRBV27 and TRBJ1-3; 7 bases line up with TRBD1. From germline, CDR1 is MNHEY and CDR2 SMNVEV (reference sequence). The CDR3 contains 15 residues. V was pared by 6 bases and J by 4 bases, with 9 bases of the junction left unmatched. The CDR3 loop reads CASRTTGDKGNTIYF. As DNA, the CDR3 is TGTGCCAGCAGAACTACAGGGGATAAAGGAAACACCATATATTTT.

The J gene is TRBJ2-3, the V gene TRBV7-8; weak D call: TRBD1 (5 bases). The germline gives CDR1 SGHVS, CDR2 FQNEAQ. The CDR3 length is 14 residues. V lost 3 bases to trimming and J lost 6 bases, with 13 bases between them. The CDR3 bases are TGTGCCAGCAGCTTCCAGGGTTTTTCGGATACGCAGTATTTT. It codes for CASSFQGFSDTQYF.

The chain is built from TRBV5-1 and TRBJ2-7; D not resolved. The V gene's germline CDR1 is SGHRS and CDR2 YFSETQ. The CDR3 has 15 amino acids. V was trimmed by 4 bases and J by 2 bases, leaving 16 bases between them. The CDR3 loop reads CASSLRVGSPYEQYF. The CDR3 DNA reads TGCGCCAGCAGCCTCCGCGTGGGCAGCCCCTACGAGCAGTACTTC.

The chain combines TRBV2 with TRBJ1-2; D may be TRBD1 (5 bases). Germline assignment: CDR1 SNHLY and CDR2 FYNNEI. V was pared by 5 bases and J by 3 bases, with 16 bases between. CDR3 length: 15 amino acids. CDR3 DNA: TGTGCCAGCAGTTCGGCGGGGGGAGACGACTATGGCTACACCTTC. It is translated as CASSSAGGDDYGYTF.

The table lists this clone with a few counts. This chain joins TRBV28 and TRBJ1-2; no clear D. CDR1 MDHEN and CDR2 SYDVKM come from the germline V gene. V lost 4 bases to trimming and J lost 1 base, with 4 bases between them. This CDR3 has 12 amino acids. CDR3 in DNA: TGTGCCAGCAGTTATCATAACTATGGCTACACCTTC. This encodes CASSYHNYGYTF.

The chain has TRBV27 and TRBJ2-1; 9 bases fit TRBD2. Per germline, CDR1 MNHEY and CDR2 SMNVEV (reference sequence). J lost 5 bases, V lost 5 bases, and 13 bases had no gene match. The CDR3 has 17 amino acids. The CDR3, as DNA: TGTGCCAGCAGTCCGCGATCAATAGCGGGAGATCACAATGAGCAGTTCTTC. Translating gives CASSPRSIAGDHNEQFF.

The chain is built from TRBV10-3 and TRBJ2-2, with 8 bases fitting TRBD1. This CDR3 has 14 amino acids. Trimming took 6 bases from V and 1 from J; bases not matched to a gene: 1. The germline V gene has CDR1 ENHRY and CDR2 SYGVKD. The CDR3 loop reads CAISGTGNTGELFF. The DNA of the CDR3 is TGTGCCATCAGCGGGACAGGGAACACCGGGGAGCTGTTTTTT.

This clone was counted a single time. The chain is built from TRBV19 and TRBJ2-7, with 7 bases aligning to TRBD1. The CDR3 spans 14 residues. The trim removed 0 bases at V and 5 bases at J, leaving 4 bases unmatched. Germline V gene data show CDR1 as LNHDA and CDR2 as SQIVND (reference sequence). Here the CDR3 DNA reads TGTGCCAGTAGTATAGACGGGACAGTTGACGAGCAGTACTTC. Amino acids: CASSIDGTVDEQYF.

CDR3 protein: CASKEGLNTEAFF. The CDR3 DNA reads as TGTGCCAGCAAGGAGGGCCTGAACACTGAAGCTTTCTTT. This chain joins TRBV6-5 and TRBJ1-1; no firm D call. This CDR3 comprises 13 residues. Trimming took off 7 bases at V and 0 bases at J, with 9 bases between the two ends. Germline CDR1 and CDR2: MNHEY and SVGAGI.

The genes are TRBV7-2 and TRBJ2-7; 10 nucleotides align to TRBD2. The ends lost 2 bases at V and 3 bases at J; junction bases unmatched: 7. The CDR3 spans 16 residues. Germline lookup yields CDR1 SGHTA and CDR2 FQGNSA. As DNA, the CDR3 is TGTGCCAGCAGCTTATACGCGAGCGGGGGGGTCTACGAGCAGTACTTC. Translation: CASSLYASGGVYEQYF.

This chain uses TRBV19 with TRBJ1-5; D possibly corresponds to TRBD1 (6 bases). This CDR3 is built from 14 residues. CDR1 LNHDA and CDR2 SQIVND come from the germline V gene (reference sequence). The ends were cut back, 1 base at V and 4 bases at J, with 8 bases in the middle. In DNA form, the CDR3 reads TGTGCCAGTAGTATAGGACAGGCTAATCAGCCCCAGCATTTT. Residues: CASSIGQANQPQHF. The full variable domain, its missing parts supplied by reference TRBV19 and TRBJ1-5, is DGGITQSPKYLFRKEGQNVTLSCEQNLNHDAMYWYRQDPGQGLRLIYYSQIVNDFQKGDIAEGYSVSREKKESFPLTVTSAQKNPTAFYLCASSIGQANQPQHFGDGTRLSIL.

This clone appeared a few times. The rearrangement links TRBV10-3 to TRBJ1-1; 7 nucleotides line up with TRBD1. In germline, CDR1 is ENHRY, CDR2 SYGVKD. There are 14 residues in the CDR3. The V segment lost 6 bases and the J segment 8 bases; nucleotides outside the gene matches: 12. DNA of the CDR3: TGTGCCATCAGGGCGGCGACAGGGTCTAGGGAAGCTTTCTTT. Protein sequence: CAIRAATGSREAFF.

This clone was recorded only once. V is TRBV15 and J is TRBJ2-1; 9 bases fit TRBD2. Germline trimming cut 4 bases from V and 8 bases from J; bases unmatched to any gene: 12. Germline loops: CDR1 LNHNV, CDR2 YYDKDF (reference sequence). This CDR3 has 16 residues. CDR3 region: CATSNRAGGGWDEQFF. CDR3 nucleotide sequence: TGTGCCACCAGCAACCGAGCGGGAGGAGGTTGGGATGAGCAGTTCTTC.